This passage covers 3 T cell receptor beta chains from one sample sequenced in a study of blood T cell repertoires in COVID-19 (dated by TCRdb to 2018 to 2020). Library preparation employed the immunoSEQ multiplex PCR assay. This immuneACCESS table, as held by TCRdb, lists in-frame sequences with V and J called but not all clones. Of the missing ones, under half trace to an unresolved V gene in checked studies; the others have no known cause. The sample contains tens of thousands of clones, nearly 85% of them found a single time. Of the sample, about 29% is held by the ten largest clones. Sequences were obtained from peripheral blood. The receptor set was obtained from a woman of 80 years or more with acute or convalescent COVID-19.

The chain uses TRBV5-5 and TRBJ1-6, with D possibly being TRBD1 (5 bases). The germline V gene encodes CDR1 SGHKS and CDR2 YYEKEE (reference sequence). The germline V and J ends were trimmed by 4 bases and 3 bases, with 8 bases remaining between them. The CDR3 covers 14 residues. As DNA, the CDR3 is TGTGCCAGCAGCGACAGAATCTATAATTCACCCCTCCACTTT. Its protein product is CASSDRIYNSPLHF.

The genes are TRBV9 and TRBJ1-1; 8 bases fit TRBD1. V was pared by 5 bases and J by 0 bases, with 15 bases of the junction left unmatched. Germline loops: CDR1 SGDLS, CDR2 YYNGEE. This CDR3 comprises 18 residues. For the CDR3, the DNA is TGTGCCAGCAGTGACCGCCCCTCAGGGGGCAAGATGAACACTGAAGCTTTCTTT. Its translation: CASSDRPSGGKMNTEAFF.

The CDR3 sequence: CASSPAHVGGSNYGYTF. CDR3 DNA: TGTGCCAGCTCACCCGCCCACGTGGGAGGCTCTAACTATGGCTACACCTTC. This sequence joins TRBV18 and TRBJ1-2; D not resolved. CDR3 length: 17 residues. Germline values: CDR1 KGHSH, CDR2 LQKENI. V gave up 3 bases and J gave up 0 bases, with 17 bases separating them.